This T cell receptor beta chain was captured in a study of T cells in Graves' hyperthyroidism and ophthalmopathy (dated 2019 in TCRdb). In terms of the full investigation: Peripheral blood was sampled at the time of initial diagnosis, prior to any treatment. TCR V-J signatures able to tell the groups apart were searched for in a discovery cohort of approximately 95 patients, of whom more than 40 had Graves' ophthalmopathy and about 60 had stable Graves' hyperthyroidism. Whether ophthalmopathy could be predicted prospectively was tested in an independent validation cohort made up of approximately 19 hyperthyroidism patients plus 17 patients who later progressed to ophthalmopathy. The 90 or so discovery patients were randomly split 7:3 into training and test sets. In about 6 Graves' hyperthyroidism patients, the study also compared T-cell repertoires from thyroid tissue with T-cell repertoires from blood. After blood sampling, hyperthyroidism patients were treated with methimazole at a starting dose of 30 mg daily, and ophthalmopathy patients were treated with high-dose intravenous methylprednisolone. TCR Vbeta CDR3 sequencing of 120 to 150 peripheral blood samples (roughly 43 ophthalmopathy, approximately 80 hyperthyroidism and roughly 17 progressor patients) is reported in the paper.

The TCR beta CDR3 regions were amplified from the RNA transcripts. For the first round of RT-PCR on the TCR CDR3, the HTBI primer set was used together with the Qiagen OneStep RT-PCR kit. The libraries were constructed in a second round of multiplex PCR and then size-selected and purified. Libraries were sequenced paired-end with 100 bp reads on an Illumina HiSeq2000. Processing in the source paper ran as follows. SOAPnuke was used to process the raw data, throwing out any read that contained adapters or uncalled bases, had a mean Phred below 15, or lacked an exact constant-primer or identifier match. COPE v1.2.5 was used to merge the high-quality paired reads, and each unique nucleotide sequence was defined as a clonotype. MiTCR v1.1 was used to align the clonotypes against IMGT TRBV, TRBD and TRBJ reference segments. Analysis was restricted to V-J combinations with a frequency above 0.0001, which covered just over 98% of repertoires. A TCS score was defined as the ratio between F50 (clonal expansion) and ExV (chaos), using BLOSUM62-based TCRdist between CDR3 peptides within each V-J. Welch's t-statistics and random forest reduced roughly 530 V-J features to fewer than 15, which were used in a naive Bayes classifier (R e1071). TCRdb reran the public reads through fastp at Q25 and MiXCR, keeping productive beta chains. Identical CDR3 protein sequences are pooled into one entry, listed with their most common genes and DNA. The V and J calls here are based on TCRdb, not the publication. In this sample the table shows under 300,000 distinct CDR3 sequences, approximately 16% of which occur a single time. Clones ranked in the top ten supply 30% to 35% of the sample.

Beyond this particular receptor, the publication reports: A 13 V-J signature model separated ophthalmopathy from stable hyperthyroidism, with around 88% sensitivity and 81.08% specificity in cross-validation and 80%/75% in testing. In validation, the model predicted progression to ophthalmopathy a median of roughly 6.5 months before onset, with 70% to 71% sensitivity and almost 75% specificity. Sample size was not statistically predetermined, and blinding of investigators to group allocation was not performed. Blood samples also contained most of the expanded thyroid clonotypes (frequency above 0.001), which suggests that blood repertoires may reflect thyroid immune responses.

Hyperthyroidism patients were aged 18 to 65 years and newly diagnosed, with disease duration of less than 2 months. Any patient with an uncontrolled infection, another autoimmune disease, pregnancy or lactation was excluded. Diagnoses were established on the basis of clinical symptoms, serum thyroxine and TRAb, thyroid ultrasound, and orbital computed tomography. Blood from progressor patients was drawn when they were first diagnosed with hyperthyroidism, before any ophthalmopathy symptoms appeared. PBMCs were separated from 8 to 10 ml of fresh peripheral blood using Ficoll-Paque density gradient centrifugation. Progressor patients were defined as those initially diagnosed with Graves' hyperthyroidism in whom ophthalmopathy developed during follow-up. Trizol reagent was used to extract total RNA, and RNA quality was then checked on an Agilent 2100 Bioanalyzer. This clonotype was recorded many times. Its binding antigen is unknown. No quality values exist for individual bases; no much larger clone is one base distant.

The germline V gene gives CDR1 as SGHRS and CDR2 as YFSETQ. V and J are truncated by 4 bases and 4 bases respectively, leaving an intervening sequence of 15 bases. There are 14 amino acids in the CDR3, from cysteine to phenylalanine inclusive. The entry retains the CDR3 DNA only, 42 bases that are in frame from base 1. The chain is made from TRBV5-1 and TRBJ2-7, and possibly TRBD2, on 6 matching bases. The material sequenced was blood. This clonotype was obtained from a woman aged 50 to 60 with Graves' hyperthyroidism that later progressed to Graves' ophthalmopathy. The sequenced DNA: TGCGCCAGCAGCCCCTCGGGAGTAGAATACGAGCAGTACTTC. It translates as CASSPSGVEYEQYF.